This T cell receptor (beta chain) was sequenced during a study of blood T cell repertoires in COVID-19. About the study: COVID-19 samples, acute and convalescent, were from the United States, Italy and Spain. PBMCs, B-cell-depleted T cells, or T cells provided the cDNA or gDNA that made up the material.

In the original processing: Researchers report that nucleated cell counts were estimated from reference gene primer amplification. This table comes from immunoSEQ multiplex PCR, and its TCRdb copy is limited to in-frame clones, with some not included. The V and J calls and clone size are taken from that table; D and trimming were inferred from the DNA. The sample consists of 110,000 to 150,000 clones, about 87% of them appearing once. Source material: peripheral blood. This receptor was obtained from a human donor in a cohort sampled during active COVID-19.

The CDR3 spells CASRRRETYNSPLHF. CDR3 in DNA: TGTGCCAGCCGACGGAGGGAGACTTATAATTCACCCCTCCACTTT. V and J are TRBV27 and TRBJ1-6, with no clear D. Germline V gene lookup returns CDR1 MNHEY and CDR2 SMNVEV (reference sequence). CDR3 length: 15 amino acids. V was cut by 8 bases and J by 4 bases, with 15 bases left in between.